A single sample is the source of the 21 T cell receptor beta chains below, sequenced in a study of cytomegalovirus exposure and HLA in healthy donors. The PCR had 60 Vbeta and 13 Jbeta primers. This table comes from immunoSEQ multiplex PCR, and its TCRdb copy is limited to in-frame clones, with some not included. The sample yields some 200,000 clones, about 90% seen once. The specimen sequenced was PBMCs. All receptors derive from a girl in the first two years of life in good health and CMV-seronegative.

The chain is built from TRBV18 and TRBJ1-2; a possible D gene is TRBD1 (6 bases). There are 16 residues in the CDR3. The ends were cut back, 5 bases at V and 4 bases at J, with 20 bases in the middle. Germline V gives CDR1 KGHSH, CDR2 LQKENI. The CDR3 is CASSNPRIQGFYGYTF. CDR3 nucleotide sequence: TGTGCCAGCTCAAATCCACGAATACAGGGTTTCTATGGCTACACCTTC.

V gene TRBV29-1 combines with J gene TRBJ2-7; 8 nucleotides line up with TRBD2. Germline lookup yields CDR1 SQVTM and CDR2 ANQGSEA. The CDR3 runs 13 residues. V shed 3 bases, J shed 6 bases, and the junction held 7 bases outside the gene matches. The CDR3 loop is CSVDKREKGEQYF. The CDR3 nucleotides read TGCAGCGTTGATAAGCGGGAGAAAGGCGAGCAGTACTTC.

The sample holds one count of this clone. The CDR3 protein is CASSYNRAPTGDTQYF. The CDR3 nucleotides are TGCGCCAGCAGCTACAACAGGGCGCCAACGGGGGATACGCAGTATTTT. V usage is TRBV5-1 and J usage is TRBJ2-3; D is perhaps TRBD1 (6 bases). CDR3 size: 16 residues. CDR1 is SGHRS, CDR2 YFSETQ, per germline. Trimming stripped 3 bases from V and 6 bases from J, with 20 bases between.

V usage is TRBV7-9 and J usage is TRBJ1-1; 9 bases are a match to TRBD1. V was clipped by 4 bases and J by 6 bases; unmatched bases: 9. Looked up from germline, CDR1 is SEHNR and CDR2 is FQNEAQ (reference sequence). The CDR3 is made up of 15 amino acids. CDR3 amino acids: CASSSRDREASEAFF. The DNA of the CDR3 is TGTGCCAGCAGCTCACGGGACAGGGAAGCTTCTGAAGCTTTCTTT.

The chain carries TRBV15 and TRBJ2-1; 7 bases align to TRBD2. Germline V CDR1 and CDR2: LNHNV, YYDKDF (reference sequence). V shed 0 bases, J shed 7 bases, and the junction held 3 bases outside the gene matches. This CDR3 spans 14 amino acids. CDR3 loop: CATSRDNGGNEQFF. In DNA form, the CDR3 reads TGTGCCACCAGCAGAGATAACGGGGGGAATGAGCAGTTCTTC. The full variable domain, completed using reference TRBV15 and TRBJ2-1, is DAMVIQNPRYQVTQFGKPVTLSCSQTLNHNVMYWYQQKSSQAPKLLFHYYDKDFNNEADTPDNFQSRRPNTSFCFLDIRSPGLGDTAMYLCATSRDNGGNEQFFGPGTRLTVL.

This rearrangement joins TRBV19 to TRBJ2-3, with 12 bases lining up with TRBD2. The CDR3 sequence is 16 residues long. Germline V gene data show CDR1 as LNHDA and CDR2 as SQIVND (reference sequence). With 5 bases clipped from V and 3 bases from J, the junction kept 6 bases outside the gene matches. The chain's CDR3 is CASSVLAGGGTDTQYF. The DNA for the CDR3 is TGTGCCAGTAGTGTCCTAGCGGGAGGGGGTACAGATACGCAGTATTTT.

This clone was seen more than once but under ten times. The germline gene is not matched at one end of the junction; a read error may be the cause. Within the sample, other DNA sequences also encode this same CDR3. The chain links TRBV7-8 to TRBJ1-2; D is unresolved. Germline CDR1 and CDR2: SGHVS and FQNEAQ. The CDR3 loop spans 15 amino acids. In nucleotides, the CDR3 is TGTGCCAGTAGCTTAGGAGAGGGAGCCTCGTATGGCTACACCTTC. Protein product: CASSLGEGASYGYTF.

This chain connects TRBV27 to TRBJ1-6, with TRBD1 as a possible D gene (5 bases). CDR3 size: 13 residues. Germline V gene data show CDR1 as MNHEY and CDR2 as SMNVEV (reference sequence). V was pared by 5 bases and J by 8 bases, with 10 bases between. DNA for the CDR3: TGTGCCAGCAGTCCGACAGTTCATTCACCCCTCCACTTT. Translation: CASSPTVHSPLHF.

The V gene is TRBV30, the J gene TRBJ2-7; 7 bases align to TRBD1. Germline CDR1 and CDR2: GTSNPN and SVGIG (reference sequence). V lost 0 bases and J lost 6; bases outside the gene matches: 8. The CDR3 runs 14 residues. The DNA of the CDR3 is TGTGCCTGGAGTGTCCGATCCCAGGGGGTCGAGCAGTACTTC. It yields the protein CAWSVRSQGVEQYF.

The chain joins TRBV30 to TRBJ1-3; no clear D gene. The V gene's germline CDR1 is GTSNPN and CDR2 SVGIG (reference sequence). V was trimmed by 4 bases and J by 4 bases, leaving 8 bases between them. There are 12 residues in the CDR3. The chain's CDR3 is CAWTYHGNTIYF. The CDR3 bases are TGTGCCTGGACCTATCACGGAAACACCATATATTTT.

The chain recombines TRBV4-3 with TRBJ2-7, with 8 bases fitting TRBD1. CDR3 size: 14 residues. Germline CDR1 is LGHNA and CDR2 is YSLEER. V lost 4 bases, J lost 3 bases, and 5 bases stayed unmatched. The CDR3 DNA reads as TGCGCCAGCAGCCCCGGACAGGGAGTCTACGAGCAGTACTTC. Amino acid sequence: CASSPGQGVYEQYF.

The gene calls are TRBV29-1 and TRBJ2-1; the match to TRBD2 covers 12 bases. Germline CDR1 reads SQVTM; CDR2 reads ANQGSEA. V lost 6 bases and J lost 8; bases outside the gene matches: 11. The CDR3 contains 15 residues. CDR3 sequence reads: CSVKLRLAGVDEQFF. The CDR3, as DNA: TGCAGCGTCAAACTACGACTAGCGGGAGTGGATGAGCAGTTCTTC.

The CDR3 DNA follows: TGTGCCAGCAGCGGGTGGACAGGGGGCGAAGGCGGGGAGCTGTTTTTT. Its protein is CASSGWTGGEGGELFF. The chain uses TRBV5-4 and TRBJ2-2, with 11 nucleotides matching TRBD1. Germline trimming cut 4 bases from V and 7 bases from J; bases unmatched to any gene: 9. Looked up from germline, CDR1 is SGHNT and CDR2 is YYREEE (reference sequence). This CDR3 is built from 16 residues.

This chain links TRBV9 with TRBJ1-4, with D unresolved. Trimming cost V 0 bases and J 8 bases, with 14 bases left between them. This CDR3 region has 15 residues. From germline, CDR1 is SGDLS and CDR2 YYNGEE. DNA of the CDR3: TGTGCCAGCAGCGTAGACCTTTTTAGCACGGAAAAACTGTTTTTT. It encodes CASSVDLFSTEKLFF. Full variable domain (outside the CDR3, taken from reference TRBV9 and TRBJ1-4): DSGVTQTPKHLITATGQRVTLRCSPRSGDLSVYWYQQSLDQGLQFLIQYYNGEERAKGNILERFSAQQFPDLHSELNLSSLELGDSALYFCASSVDLFSTEKLFFGSGTQLSVL.

CDR3 bases: TGTGCCAGTGGGGGGGGGAACACCGGGGAGCTGTTTTTT. As protein: CASGGGNTGELFF. The V gene is TRBV6-1, the J gene TRBJ2-2; 7 nucleotides agree with TRBD2. Germline V gene lookup returns CDR1 MNHNS and CDR2 SASEGT. This CDR3 is 13 amino acids long. V lost 9 bases and J lost 1; bases outside the gene matches: 2.

The rearrangement links TRBV11-2 to TRBJ1-6; D might be TRBD1 (6 bases). The germline V and J ends were trimmed by 3 bases and 9 bases, with 18 bases remaining between them. Germline V gives CDR1 SGHAT, CDR2 FQNNGV. This CDR3 is built from 16 residues. In nucleotides, the CDR3 is TGTGCCAGCAGCTTTAGGGTAGGGGACACGGGTTCACCCCTCCACTTT. Residues: CASSFRVGDTGSPLHF.

The chain is built from TRBV7-2 and TRBJ2-7, with D possibly TRBD2 on 5 matching bases. V lost 1 base and J 0 bases, leaving 7 bases between the germline ends. CDR1 and CDR2 from the germline V gene are SGHTA and FQGNSA. The length of the CDR3 is 14 residues. The CDR3 reads CASSLDGNSYEQYF. The CDR3 nucleotides are TGTGCCAGCAGCTTAGACGGGAACTCCTACGAGCAGTACTTC. Full variable domain (rest looked up from reference TRBV7-2 and TRBJ2-7): GAGVSQSPSNKVTEKGKDVELRCDPISGHTALYWYRQSLGQGLEFLIYFQGNSAPDKSGLPSDRFSAERTGGSVSTLTIQRTQQEDSAVYLCASSLDGNSYEQYFGPGTRLTVT.

CDR3 coding DNA: TGTGCCAGCAGCTTAGCGGGGAGCCTCCAAGAGACCCAGTACTTC. Translated, it gives CASSLAGSLQETQYF. V is TRBV7-9 and J is TRBJ2-5; D possibly corresponds to TRBD2 (5 bases). Trimming shortened V by 0 bases and J by 1 base, and 9 bases separated the two germline ends. Germline CDR1 and CDR2: SEHNR and FQNEAQ (reference sequence). This CDR3 spans 15 amino acids.

The V gene is TRBV5-5, the J gene TRBJ1-4; no clear D gene. The CDR3 consists of 13 residues. The V end was cut by 4 bases, the J end by 5 bases, with 9 bases between. CDR1 and CDR2 from the germline V gene are SGHKS and YYEKEE (reference sequence). This chain's CDR3 is CASSTSPNEKLFF. The CDR3 DNA is TGTGCCAGCAGCACCAGTCCCAATGAAAAACTGTTTTTT.

This chain links TRBV4-2 with TRBJ2-3; D perhaps matches TRBD2 (5 bases). The CDR3 contains 14 residues. Germline V gene data show CDR1 as LGHNA and CDR2 as YNFKEQ. V was trimmed by 1 base and J by 5 bases, leaving 10 bases between them. CDR3 sequence (DNA): TGTGCCAGCAGCCAAGCGGGAAGGCGAGATACGCAGTATTTT. Its translation is CASSQAGRRDTQYF.

This clone appeared a single time. The chain joins TRBV6-6 to TRBJ1-4; 8 nucleotides line up with TRBD1. V shed 5 bases, J shed 8 bases, and the junction held 7 bases outside the gene matches. The CDR3 sequence is 14 residues long. The germline CDR1 and CDR2 sequences are MNHNY and SVGAGI (reference sequence). Here the CDR3 DNA reads TGTGCCAGCAGTAAGGACAGGGTAGGAGAAAAACTGTTTTTT. Translated: CASSKDRVGEKLFF.